This TCR beta chain originates from a study of patients and donors after allogeneic stem cell transplantation. TCRdb independently ran MiXCR on the RT-PCR reads; one entry per CDR3 protein. The sample records roughly 200,000 distinct CDR3 sequences, 35% to 50% being singletons. CDR3 length: 15 amino acids. The V end was cut by 1 base, the J end by 6 bases, with 18 bases between. The germline CDR1 and CDR2 sequences are DFQATT and SNEGSKA (reference sequence). A few counts support this clonotype. Sequenced sample: blood, either unsorted or a sorted T cell fraction (not recorded which). The receptor comes from a human donor who was either an allogeneic HSCT recipient or a stem cell or donor lymphocyte infusion donor (not recorded which). It is not recorded whose cells these are; they may come from a transplant donor. The chain recombines TRBV20-1 with TRBJ1-1; D remains ambiguous. CDR3 nucleotides: TGCAGTGCTAGAGGTCAGGAGGGCTGGTCGGCTGAAGCTTTCTTT. The encoded protein is CSARGQEGWSAEAFF.